The 27 T cell receptor beta chains reported below all come from one sample, sequenced in a study of graft-versus-host responses after intestinal transplantation. Plated together were roughly 200,000 CFSE-labeled responder cells and roughly 200,000 irradiated, violet-dye-labeled stimulator cells. Libraries were prepared by immunoSEQ multiplex PCR; TCRdb keeps only in-frame clonotypes and omits some of them. This sample has around 6,600 clones, with approximately 25% found just once. This material consisted of alloreactive CD8+ T cells from a mixed lymphocyte reaction culture, taken before transplantation. The sample's subset: CFSE-low proliferating T cells sorted from roughly 6-day pre-transplant mixed lymphocyte reaction (GvH or HvG direction). The source of these receptors is a human patient who was an organ donor for intestinal transplantation.

As DNA, the CDR3 is TGCACCAGCAGCCAAGATCTTGCAGCGGGAGTGGAGGAGACCCAGTACTTC. Protein: CTSSQDLAAGVEETQYF. The chain combines TRBV1 with TRBJ2-5; the table calls TRBD2, which could not be checked here. TRBV1 is a pseudogene segment. The CDR3 length is 17 residues.

This clone was detected a few times. The rearrangement uses TRBV29-1 and TRBJ2-5; D is undetermined. The end of the DNA fits TRBJ2-7 better, so the J call may be wrong. The V gene's germline CDR1 is SQVTM and CDR2 ANQGSEA. CDR3 size: 13 residues. The chain's CDR3 is CSVEITDSYEQYF. CDR3 nucleotide sequence: TGCAGCGTTGAGATCACGGACTCCTACGAGCAGTACTTC.

The table lists this clone with a few counts. Germline is not matched at one junction end, which may reflect a read error. The chain recombines TRBV10-3 with TRBJ2-1; 13 bases agree with TRBD2. Germline V gene data show CDR1 as ENHRY and CDR2 as SYGVKD. CDR3 size: 15 residues. CDR3 sequence: CASSYGLAGEVEQFF. In nucleotides, the CDR3 is TGTGCCAGCAGTTACGGACTAGCGGGAGAGGTGGAGCAGTTCTTC.

The chain uses TRBV5-7 and TRBJ2-7; D is unresolved. Being an ORF, TRBV5-7 has a function that is uncertain. V was trimmed by 2 bases and J by 5 bases, leaving 8 bases between them. This CDR3 has 12 amino acids. This chain's CDR3 is CASSFRSHEQYF. The CDR3 DNA sequence: TGTGCCAGCAGCTTCAGGAGCCACGAGCAGTACTTC.

J is TRBJ2-2 and V is TRBV27; D may match TRBD1 or TRBD2 (5 bases each). The CDR3 covers 16 residues. Germline V CDR1 and CDR2: MNHEY, SMNVEV (reference sequence). V lost 5 bases to trimming and J lost 4 bases, with 17 bases between them. CDR3: CASSLGTAAPTGELFF. For the CDR3, the DNA is TGTGCCAGCAGTCTGGGGACCGCGGCCCCCACCGGGGAGCTGTTTTTT.

This clone was recorded a few times. J is TRBJ2-1 and V is TRBV7-9, with TRBD2 identical over 12 bases. Trimming at V came to 5 bases and at J to 2 bases, leaving 7 bases not matched to a gene. Per the germline V gene, CDR1 is SEHNR and CDR2 is FQNEAQ (reference sequence). The CDR3 sequence is 17 residues long. In DNA form, the CDR3 reads TGTGCCAGCAGCCCAAAAGGACTAGCGGGGCCCTACAATGAGCAGTTCTTC. Amino acid sequence: CASSPKGLAGPYNEQFF.

V usage is TRBV6-1 and J usage is TRBJ2-5; D might be TRBD1 or TRBD2, each matching 5 bases. The J call could be wrong; TRBJ2-7 is a better fit for the DNA end. This CDR3 is 14 amino acids long. In germline, CDR1 is MNHNS, CDR2 SASEGT. The CDR3 protein is CASNRLADSYEQYF. Here the CDR3 DNA reads TGTGCCAGCAACAGGCTAGCCGATTCCTACGAGCAGTACTTC.

This clone has more than one count but fewer than ten. The rearrangement links TRBV7-4 to TRBJ2-7; D is tentatively TRBD1 or TRBD2 (5 bases each). Trimming took 0 bases from V and 2 from J, leaving 8 bases between them. CDR1 and CDR2 from the germline V gene are SGHVT and SQSDAQ. The CDR3 is 14 residues long. In DNA, the CDR3 is TGTGCCAGCAGCTTAGCAGGGACCCCCTACGAGCAGTACTTC. Its protein is CASSLAGTPYEQYF. The entire variable domain, with the rest obtained from reference TRBV7-4 and TRBJ2-7, is as follows: GAGVSQSPRYKVAKRGRDVALRCDSISGHVTLYWYRQTLGQGSEVLTYSQSDAQRDKSGRPSGRFSAERPERSVSTLKIQRTEQGDSAVYLCASSLAGTPYEQYFGPGTRLTVT.

The chain links TRBV11-2 to TRBJ1-2; D not resolved. The V and J ends lost 1 base and 8 bases respectively, with 20 bases between them. This CDR3 is built from 16 residues. Germline assignment: CDR1 SGHAT and CDR2 FQNNGV. CDR3 DNA: TGTGCCAGCAGCTTAGGGTCGACGCCTGTTGATGGAGGCTACACCTTC. It translates to CASSLGSTPVDGGYTF.

This clone was observed a few times. This rearrangement joins TRBV11-2 to TRBJ1-1; possibly TRBD1 for D (6 bases). V was shortened by 11 bases and J by 5 bases, with 9 bases between the two germline ends. The CDR3 has 10 residues. Germline V gene data show CDR1 as SGHAT and CDR2 as FQNNGV. The CDR3 DNA reads TGTGCCGGAGGGGGGACTGAAGCTTTCTTT. This sequence encodes CAGGGTEAFF.

This clone was observed once. The CDR3 loop is CASSLALRLAGVYEQYF. In nucleotides, the CDR3 is TGTGCCAGCAGCTTAGCGCTGCGACTAGCGGGAGTCTACGAGCAGTACTTC. The genes are TRBV7-2 and TRBJ2-5, with TRBD2 matching 12 bases. Matching the DNA end better, TRBJ2-7 makes the J call doubtful. The germline V gene has CDR1 SGHTA and CDR2 FQGNSA. CDR3 length equals 17 residues.

By proportion, this clone is medium-sized. In DNA form, the CDR3 reads TGCGCCAGCAGCCAAGATGGGGACGGCACAGATACGCAGTATTTT. Translation gives CASSQDGDGTDTQYF. The chain couples TRBV4-3 to TRBJ2-3; D may match TRBD1 or TRBD2 (5 bases each). This CDR3 has 15 amino acids. Germline V gives CDR1 LGHNA, CDR2 YSLEER. Trimming took 0 bases from V and 1 from J, leaving 8 bases between them.

In this sample, this clone turned up once. A much larger clone differs from this one at a single base, so this may be a read error. Other DNA sequences within the sample encode an identical CDR3. V and J are TRBV4-3 and TRBJ2-1, with D perhaps assigned TRBD1 or TRBD2 (5 bases each). In germline, CDR1 is LGHNA, CDR2 YSLEER. The V end lost 7 bases, the J end lost 4 bases, and 14 bases lay between the germline ends. This CDR3 is built from 14 residues. The DNA of the CDR3 is TGCGCCAGCAACACGGGGCTAGGTTACAATGAGCAGTTCTTC. The encoded protein is CASNTGLGYNEQFF.

This rearrangement joins TRBV7-8 to TRBJ1-2; 10 nucleotides line up with TRBD1. In germline, CDR1 is SGHVS, CDR2 FQNEAQ. There are 15 residues in the CDR3. Trimming cost V 5 bases and J 3 bases; bases outside gene matches: 6. The CDR3: CASSLSGTGDYGYTF. CDR3 sequence (DNA): TGTGCCAGCAGCCTCAGCGGGACAGGGGACTATGGCTACACCTTC. Filled out from reference TRBV7-8 and TRBJ1-2, the complete variable domain reads GAGVSQSPRYKVAKRGQDVALRCDPISGHVSLFWYQQALGQGPEFLTYFQNEAQLDKSGLPSDRFFAERPEGSVSTLKIQRTQQEDSAVYLCASSLSGTGDYGYTFGSGTRLTVV.

This chain connects TRBV11-3 to TRBJ1-2; D ambiguous. The CDR3 runs to 14 residues. Trimming pared 2 bases from V and 4 bases from J, leaving 11 bases between. Germline CDR1 SGHNT, CDR2 YENEEA. CDR3 amino acids: CASSLIPGSYGYTF. Here the CDR3 DNA reads TGTGCCAGCAGCTTAATCCCTGGTTCCTATGGCTACACCTTC. Complete variable domain (other parts from reference TRBV11-3 and TRBJ1-2): EAGVVQSPRYKIIEKKQPVAFWCNPISGHNTLYWYLQNLGQGPELLIRYENEEAVDDSQLPKDRFSAERLKGVDSTLKIQPAELGDSAVYLCASSLIPGSYGYTFGSGTRLTVV.

This clone came up a few times. The chain has TRBV5-3 and TRBJ1-6, with D unclear. TRBV5-3 is given ORF status, its function remaining uncertain. With 4 bases removed from V and 3 bases from J, the gap between germline ends came to 2 bases. This CDR3 is built from 12 residues. As DNA, the CDR3 is TGTGCCAGAAGCATCTATAATTCACCCCTCCACTTT. Protein: CARSIYNSPLHF.

The chain joins TRBV7-3 to TRBJ2-3; TRBD2 matches 8 bases. Germline assignment: CDR1 SGHTA and CDR2 FQGTGA. The trim removed 3 bases at V and 5 bases at J, leaving 13 bases unmatched. The CDR3 is 17 amino acids. The CDR3 DNA reads as TGTGCCAGCAGCTTCCCCGGGGCAGCGGGAGTGGTAGATACGCAGTATTTT. The encoded protein is CASSFPGAAGVVDTQYF.

The gene calls are TRBV18 and TRBJ2-3; D may be TRBD2 (5 bases). V was shortened by 2 bases and J by 4 bases, with 7 bases between the two germline ends. From germline, CDR1 is KGHSH and CDR2 LQKENI. The CDR3 has 13 residues. CDR3 residues: CASSPRRPDTQYF. The DNA of the CDR3 is TGTGCCAGCTCACCAAGGAGGCCAGATACGCAGTATTTT.

This clone was counted once. This likely came from a read error, as a far larger clone is one base away. At the DNA level, this CDR3 is encoded by other sequences in the same sample as well. The chain joins TRBV4-1 to TRBJ2-7, with TRBD2 matching 15 bases. Germline values: CDR1 MGHRA, CDR2 YSYEKL. This CDR3 is 18 amino acids long. The CDR3 coding sequence is TGCGCCAGCAGCCAAGGGACTAGCGGGAGGGACCTCTCCTATGAGCAGTACTTC. It translates to CASSQGTSGRDLSYEQYF.

The chain has TRBV29-1 and TRBJ2-7; D not certain. The CDR3 runs 13 residues. The germline gives CDR1 SQVTM, CDR2 ANQGSEA. V was trimmed by 0 bases and J by 3 bases, leaving 9 bases between them. The CDR3 DNA is TGCAGCGTTGAAGATAGATTGGACTACGAGCAGTACTTC. The encoded protein is CSVEDRLDYEQYF.

In regard to this clone: One end of the junction varies from germline; a read error may be responsible. The genes are TRBV6-6 and TRBJ1-1, with D possibly TRBD1 on 5 matching bases. Germline CDR1 and CDR2: MNHNY and SVGAGI (reference sequence). The CDR3 length is 14 residues. The CDR3 loop reads CASSLTSPRDLLLF. CDR3 in DNA: TGTGCCAGCAGCCTAACTTCGCCGAGGGACCTCCTACTCTTT.

This clone was picked up a small number of times. This chain connects TRBV19 to TRBJ1-5, with TRBD1 matching 7 bases. V shed 3 bases, J shed 5 bases, and the junction held 10 bases outside the gene matches. Germline loops: CDR1 LNHDA, CDR2 SQIVND (reference sequence). CDR3 size: 16 residues. The CDR3 reads CASSILQGSLHQPQHF. In DNA form, the CDR3 reads TGTGCCAGTAGTATCCTACAGGGGTCATTGCATCAGCCCCAGCATTTT.

This clone was seen more than once but under ten times. The rearrangement links TRBV7-6 to TRBJ1-6; D gene uncertain. Germline V CDR1 and CDR2: SGHVS, FNYEAQ. V lost 0 bases and J lost 6, with 6 bases in between. The CDR3 spans 14 residues. The CDR3 is CASSLAEGNSPLHF. For the CDR3, the DNA is TGTGCCAGCAGCTTAGCCGAGGGTAATTCACCCCTCCACTTT.

V usage is TRBV6-1 and J usage is TRBJ1-5; 7 nucleotides align to TRBD1. The junction had 6 bases not matched to a gene; V was cut back by 1 base and J by 6 bases. The CDR3 extends over 15 amino acids. In germline, CDR1 is MNHNS, CDR2 SASEGT. CDR3 region: CASSEGDSEGQPQHF. The CDR3 nucleotides are TGTGCCAGCAGTGAAGGGGACAGTGAGGGTCAGCCCCAGCATTTT.

The chain carries TRBV30 and TRBJ2-3; 10 nucleotides match TRBD2. Germline assignment: CDR1 GTSNPN and CDR2 SVGIG (reference sequence). This CDR3 comprises 18 residues. J lost 4 bases, V lost 2 bases, and 15 bases had no gene match. DNA for the CDR3: TGTGCCTGGAGTCCCCTGGAGTGGCTAGCGGGAGTTTCAGATACGCAGTATTTT. This translates into CAWSPLEWLAGVSDTQYF.

The rearrangement links TRBV28 to TRBJ1-2; the D is unclear. This CDR3 has 14 residues. The V gene lost 6 bases and the J gene lost 4 bases, with 15 bases spanning the gap. Germline CDR1 reads MDHEN; CDR2 reads SYDVKM. The CDR3 sequence is CASSLGAYSYGYTF. Here the CDR3 DNA reads TGTGCCAGCAGCCTCGGAGCCTATTCCTATGGCTACACCTTC.

Of note for this clone: One end of the junction fails to match germline, which may point to a read error. The chain carries TRBV5-4 and TRBJ1-4; 7 bases line up with TRBD1. CDR1 and CDR2 from the germline V gene are SGHNT and YYREEE (reference sequence). The CDR3 sequence is 16 residues long. Written as DNA, the CDR3 is TGCGCCAGCAGCCAAGACTCGGGGACAGCTAATGAAAAACTGTTTTTT. This gives the protein CASSQDSGTANEKLFF.